The TCR beta chain under discussion was sequenced for a study of T-cell memory formation after mild COVID-19. From the 5' RACE reads, TCRdb called clonotypes with MiXCR, one entry per CDR3 protein. The repertoire holds around 200,000 distinct CDR3 sequences, more than 25% seen once, with about an eighth in the top ten. The trim removed 0 bases at V and 5 bases at J, leaving 5 bases unmatched. Germline V CDR1 and CDR2: SGHVS, FQNEAQ. This CDR3 spans 18 amino acids. With respect to this clonotype: Its antigen remains unidentified.

General observations from the study: Clones which contracted sat mainly in CM and EM if CD4+, and in EMRA if CD8+. Researchers found some responding clones in pre-infection memory, a sign that cross-reactive memory joined.

The sequencing sample was made of PBMCs or a T cell subset sorted from them (not recorded which). This receptor was taken from an adult woman who had mild COVID-19 (a few samples of this study predate the infection). Cell type and time point are not known. This chain connects TRBV7-8 to TRBJ2-1, with 15 bases aligning to TRBD2. Written as DNA, the CDR3 is TGTGCCAGCAGCTTAGCCGGGACTAGCGGGGGGCCTAACAATGAGCAGTTCTTC. Encoded protein: CASSLAGTSGGPNNEQFF. Together with reference TRBV7-8 and TRBJ2-1, the CDR3 gives the full variable domain: GAGVSQSPRYKVAKRGQDVALRCDPISGHVSLFWYQQALGQGPEFLTYFQNEAQLDKSGLPSDRFFAERPEGSVSTLKIQRTQQEDSAVYLCASSLAGTSGGPNNEQFFGPGTRLTVL.